The present TCR beta chain was sequenced within a study of T cells in Graves' hyperthyroidism and ophthalmopathy. This clonotype was seen at least ten times. The antigen is undetermined. RNA transcripts yielded amplified TCR beta CDR3 regions. HTBI primers were used for first-round RT-PCR of the TCR CDR3. TCRdb ran MiXCR on the multiplex PCR reads and lists one entry per CDR3 protein. The sample holds hundreds of thousands of distinct CDR3 sequences, 13% to 15% seen once. Overall study findings and caveats: Blood also held most thyroid clonotypes expanded beyond 0.001.

Enrolled ophthalmopathy patients presented with a Clinical Activity Score of at least 3, a NOSPECS grade of at least 4, and disease duration under 3 months. Exclusion of a patient resulted from uncontrolled infection, other autoimmune disease, pregnancy or lactation. Each diagnosis drew on symptoms, thyroxine, TRAb, thyroid ultrasound and orbital computed tomography findings. The CDR3 loop spans 14 amino acids. Germline V gene data show CDR1 as DFQATT and CDR2 as SNEGSKA (reference sequence). Trimming cost V 0 bases and J 2 bases, with 11 bases left between them. The specimen sequenced was blood. The rearrangement uses TRBV20-1 and TRBJ2-7, with D unresolved. This TCR came from a woman in her forties or fifties with Graves' ophthalmopathy. CDR3 loop: CSARDFLLPYEQYF. CDR3 DNA: TGCAGTGCTAGAGATTTTCTGCTCCCCTACGAGCAGTACTTC.